This TCR beta chain was documented in a study of T cells after yellow fever vaccination. Study information: For low cell numbers, libraries were made with SMART-Seq v4 Ultra Low Input. Study-wide results and caveats: After the booster, approximately 96% of CD4 and about 90% of CD8 primary-response clones were re-detected. A small proportion of clonotypes was detected in both the CD4 and CD8 compartments.

V was pared by 1 base and J by 6 bases, with 25 bases between. This CDR3 comprises 19 residues. Germline V gene sequence: CDR1 SGHDN, CDR2 FVKESK. The 5'RACE template-switching step produced TCR cDNA and added a universal primer site and UMIs. TCRdb re-called the 5' RACE reads with MiXCR, one entry per CDR3 protein. The top ten clones hold roughly 17% of a sample with roughly 340,000 distinct CDR3 sequences, 7.5% to 9% of them seen once. This clonotype was detected ten times or more. The antigen is unknown. This receptor was taken from a man between 18 and 29 years old who received the YFV17D yellow fever vaccine. The sample in question was PBMCs, obtained on the day of the first yellow fever vaccination. The gene calls are TRBV14 and TRBJ2-1; perhaps TRBD1 as D (6 bases). The CDR3 loop reads CASSQAINPQGQGANEQFF. The CDR3 DNA is TGTGCCAGCAGCCAAGCGATAAACCCACAGGGACAAGGGGCCAATGAGCAGTTCTTC.